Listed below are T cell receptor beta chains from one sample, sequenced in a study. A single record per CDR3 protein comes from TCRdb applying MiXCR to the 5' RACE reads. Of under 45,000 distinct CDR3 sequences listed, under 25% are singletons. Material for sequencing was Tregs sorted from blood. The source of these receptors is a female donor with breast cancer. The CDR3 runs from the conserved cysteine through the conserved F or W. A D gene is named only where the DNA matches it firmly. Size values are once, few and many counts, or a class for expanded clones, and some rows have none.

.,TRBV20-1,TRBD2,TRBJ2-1,TGCGGTGCTAGCGGGAGGGACGACTACAATGAGCAGTTCTTC,CGASGRDDYNEQFF
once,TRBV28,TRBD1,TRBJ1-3,TGTGCCAGCAGCCTACAGGGGGTCTCTGGAAACACCATATATTTT,CASSLQGVSGNTIYF
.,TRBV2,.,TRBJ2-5,TGTGCCAGCAGCTTAACAGCAGAGACCCAGTACTTC,CASSLTAETQYF
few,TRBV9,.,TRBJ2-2,TGTGCCAGCAGCCCAGATGCCGGGGAGCTGTTTTTT,CASSPDAGELFF
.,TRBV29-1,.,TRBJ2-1,TGCAGCGTTGAGACAGGCTTAAGCTCCTACAATGAGCAGTTCTTC,CSVETGLSSYNEQFF
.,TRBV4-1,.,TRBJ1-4,TGCGCCAGCAGCCAACTAGGGTCAAATGAAAAACTGTTTTTT,CASSQLGSNEKLFF
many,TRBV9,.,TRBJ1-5,TGTGCCAGCAACCTACGGGGGCAGGTTAATCAGCCCCAGCATTTT,CASNLRGQVNQPQHF
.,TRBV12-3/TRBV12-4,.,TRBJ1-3,TGTGCCAGCAGTTTTTGGGCAGCTCCGTCTGGAAACACCATATATTTT,CASSFWAAPSGNTIYF
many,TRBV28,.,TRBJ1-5,TGTGCCAGCAGTTTTCTTGGAGATAGTAACAATCAGCCCCAGCATTTT,CASSFLGDSNNQPQHF
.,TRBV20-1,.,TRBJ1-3,TGCAGTGCTAGTAGCGGACAAAGGATAGGTGGAAACACCATATATTTT,CSASSGQRIGGNTIYF
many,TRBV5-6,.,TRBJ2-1,TGTGCCAGCAGCTCCCAGGATACTGAGCAGTTCTTC,CASSSQDTEQFF
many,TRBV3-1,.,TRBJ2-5,TGTGCCAGCAGCCTAATAGAGGAAGAGACCCAGTACTTC,CASSLIEEETQYF
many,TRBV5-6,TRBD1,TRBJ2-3,TGTGCCAGCTCCTACGTAGGGGGCCGCCTCACAGATACGCAGTATTTT,CASSYVGGRLTDTQYF
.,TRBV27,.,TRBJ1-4,TGTGCCAGCAGTTTATGGGGCAGTAGGGATGAAAAACTGTTTTTT,CASSLWGSRDEKLFF